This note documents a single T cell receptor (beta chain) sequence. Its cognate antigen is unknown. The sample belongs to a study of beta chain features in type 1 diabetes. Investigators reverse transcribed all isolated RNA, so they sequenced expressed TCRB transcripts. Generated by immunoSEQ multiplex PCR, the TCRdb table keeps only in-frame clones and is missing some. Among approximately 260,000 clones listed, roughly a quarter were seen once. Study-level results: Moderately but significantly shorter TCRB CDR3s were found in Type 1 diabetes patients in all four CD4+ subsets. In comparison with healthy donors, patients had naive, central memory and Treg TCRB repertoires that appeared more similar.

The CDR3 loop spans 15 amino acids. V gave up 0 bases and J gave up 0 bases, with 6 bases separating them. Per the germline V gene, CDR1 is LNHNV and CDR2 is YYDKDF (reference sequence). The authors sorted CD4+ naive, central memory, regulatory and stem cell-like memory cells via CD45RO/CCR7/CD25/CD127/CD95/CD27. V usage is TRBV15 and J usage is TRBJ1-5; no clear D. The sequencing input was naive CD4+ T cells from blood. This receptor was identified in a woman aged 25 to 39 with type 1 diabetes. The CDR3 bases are TGTGCCACCAGCAGAGAAACCTATAGCAATCAGCCCCAGCATTTT. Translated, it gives CATSRETYSNQPQHF. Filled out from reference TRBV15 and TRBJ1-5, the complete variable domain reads DAMVIQNPRYQVTQFGKPVTLSCSQTLNHNVMYWYQQKSSQAPKLLFHYYDKDFNNEADTPDNFQSRRPNTSFCFLDIRSPGLGDTAMYLCATSRETYSNQPQHFGDGTRLSIL.